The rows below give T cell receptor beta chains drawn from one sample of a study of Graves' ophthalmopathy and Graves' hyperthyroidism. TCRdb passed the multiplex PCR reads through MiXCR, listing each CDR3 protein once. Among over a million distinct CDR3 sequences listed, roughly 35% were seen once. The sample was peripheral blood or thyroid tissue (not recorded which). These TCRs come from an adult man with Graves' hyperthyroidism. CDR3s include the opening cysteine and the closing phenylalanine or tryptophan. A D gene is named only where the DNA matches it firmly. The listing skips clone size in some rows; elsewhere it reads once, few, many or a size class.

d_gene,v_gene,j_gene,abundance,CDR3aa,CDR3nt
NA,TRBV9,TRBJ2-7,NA,CASSPDGGTAYEQYF,TGTGCCAGCTCACCTGACGGCGGGACCGCCTACGAGCAGTACTTC
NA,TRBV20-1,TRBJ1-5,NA,CSAPGDSNQPQHF,TGCAGTGCTCCTGGGGACAGCAATCAGCCCCAGCATTTT
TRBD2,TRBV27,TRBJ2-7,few,CASSPLAGGNYEQYF,TGTGCCAGCAGTCCACTAGCGGGTGGCAACTACGAGCAGTACTTC
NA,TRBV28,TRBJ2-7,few,CASTGWRTKLYEQYF,TGTGCCAGCACCGGGTGGAGAACGAAGTTGTACGAGCAGTACTTC
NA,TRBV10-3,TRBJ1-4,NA,CAIPEGNEKLFF,TGTGCCATCCCGGAGGGTAATGAAAAACTGTTTTTT
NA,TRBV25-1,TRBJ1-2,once,CASSEIGGSVYYGYTF,TGTGCCAGCAGTGAGATCGGGGGGTCTGTTTACTATGGCTACACCTTC
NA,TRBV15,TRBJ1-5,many,CATSTPVAQPQHF,TGTGCCACCAGCACCCCGGTTGCCCAGCCCCAGCATTTT
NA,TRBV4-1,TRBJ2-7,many,CASSQGSGWTYEQYF,TGCGCCAGCAGCCAAGGGAGCGGGTGGACCTACGAGCAGTACTTC
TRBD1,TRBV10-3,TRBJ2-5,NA,CATRTGVEETQYF,TGTGCCACCCGGACAGGGGTCGAGGAGACCCAGTACTTC
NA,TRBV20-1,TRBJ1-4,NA,CSARKIVRQSNEKLFF,TGCAGTGCTAGAAAGATAGTACGACAGAGTAATGAAAAACTGTTTTTT
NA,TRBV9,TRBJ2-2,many,CASSEEGDANTGELFF,TGTGCCAGCAGCGAAGAGGGGGACGCGAACACCGGGGAGCTGTTTTTT
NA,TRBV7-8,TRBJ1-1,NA,CASSFRPPEAFF,TGTGCCAGCAGCTTCCGACCACCCGAAGCTTTCTTT
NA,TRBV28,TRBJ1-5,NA,CASTDGTFNQPQHF,TGTGCCAGCACCGACGGGACTTTCAATCAGCCCCAGCATTTT
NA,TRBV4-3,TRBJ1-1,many,CASSQDLGTPAAFF,TGCGCCAGCAGCCAAGATCTCGGAACCCCTGCCGCTTTCTTT
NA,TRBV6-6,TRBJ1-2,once,CASNLGTLAGYTF,TGTGCCAGCAACCTTGGGACATTAGCTGGCTACACCTTC
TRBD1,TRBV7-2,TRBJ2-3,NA,CASDLQQGLTDTQYF,TGTGCCAGTGACCTCCAACAGGGGCTCACAGATACGCAGTATTTT
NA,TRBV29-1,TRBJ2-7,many,CSVVDLITYEQYF,TGCAGCGTGGTCGACCTGATCACCTACGAGCAGTACTTC
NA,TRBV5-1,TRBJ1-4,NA,CASRGVGATNEKLFF,TGCGCCAGCCGAGGGGTCGGGGCGACTAATGAAAAACTGTTTTTT
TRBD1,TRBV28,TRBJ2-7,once,CASSFGTGDKDEQYF,TGTGCCAGCAGTTTCGGGACAGGGGATAAGGACGAGCAGTACTTC
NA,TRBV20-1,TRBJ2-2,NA,CSASVAGDTGELFF,TGCAGTGCCAGCGTGGCAGGGGACACCGGGGAGCTGTTTTTT
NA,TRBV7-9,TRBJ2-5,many,CASSLGGTETQYF,TGTGCCAGCAGCTTGGGAGGCACGGAGACCCAGTACTTC
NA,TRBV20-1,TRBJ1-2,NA,CSAKAGGDTF,TGCAGTGCTAAGGCAGGTGGGGACACCTTC
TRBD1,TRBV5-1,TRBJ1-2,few,CASSGRTGNYGYTF,TGCGCCAGCAGCGGAAGGACAGGGAACTATGGCTACACCTTC
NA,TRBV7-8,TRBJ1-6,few,CASSFPRAGPTLGDNSPLHF,TGTGCCAGCAGCTTTCCCCGCGCTGGGCCCACCCTGGGCGATAATTCACCCCTCCACTTT
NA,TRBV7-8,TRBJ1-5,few,CASSFLVGGNSNQPQHF,TGTGCCAGCAGTTTCCTGGTTGGGGGTAATAGCAATCAGCCCCAGCATTTT
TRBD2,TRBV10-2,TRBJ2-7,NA,CASSEPGTSGSSEQYF,TGCGCCAGCAGTGAGCCCGGGACTAGCGGGAGTAGTGAGCAGTACTTC
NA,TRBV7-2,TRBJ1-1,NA,CASTLSPMNTEAFF,TGTGCCAGCACCCTCTCCCCCATGAACACTGAAGCTTTCTTT
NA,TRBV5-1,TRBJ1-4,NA,CASSREGDSLFF,TGCGCCAGCAGCCGGGAGGGGGATTCACTGTTTTTT
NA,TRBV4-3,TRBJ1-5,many,CASSQNGVGQPQHF,TGCGCCAGCAGCCAGAACGGGGTCGGTCAGCCCCAGCATTTT
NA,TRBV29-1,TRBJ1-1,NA,CSVLGGTLEAFF,TGCAGCGTTTTGGGGGGCACCCTTGAAGCTTTCTTT
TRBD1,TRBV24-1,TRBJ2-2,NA,CATSRTGKGGELFF,TGTGCCACCAGCAGGACAGGGAAAGGCGGGGAGCTGTTTTTT
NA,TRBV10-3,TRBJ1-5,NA,CAISNQGYQPQHF,TGTGCCATCAGTAATCAGGGTTATCAGCCCCAGCATTTT
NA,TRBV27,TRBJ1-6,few,CASSSTWNSPLHF,TGTGCCAGCAGTTCGACATGGAATTCACCCCTCCACTTT
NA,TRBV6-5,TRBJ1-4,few,CASSVPGTGQRKEKLFF,TGTGCCAGCAGCGTTCCAGGTACGGGACAACGGAAGGAAAAACTGTTTTTT
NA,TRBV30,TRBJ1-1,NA,CAWRRPANTEAFF,TGTGCCTGGAGACGGCCTGCGAACACTGAAGCTTTCTTT
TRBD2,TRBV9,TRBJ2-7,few,CTSSSSRTSGSYEQYF,TGTACCAGCAGCTCGAGTCGGACTAGCGGGAGTTACGAGCAGTACTTC
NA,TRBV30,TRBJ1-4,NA,CAWSVSRVTEKLFF,TGTGCCTGGAGTGTAAGTCGGGTAACGGAAAAACTGTTTTTT
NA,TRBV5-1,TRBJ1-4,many,CASSRGTNEKLFF,TGCGCCAGCAGCAGGGGAACTAATGAAAAACTGTTTTTT
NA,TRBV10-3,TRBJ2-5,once,CAISESFGPQKTQYF,TGTGCCATCAGTGAGTCGTTTGGACCCCAAAAGACCCAGTACTTC
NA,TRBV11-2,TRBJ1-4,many,CASSLRRTEEKLFF,TGTGCCAGCAGCTTGAGGCGTACAGAGGAAAAACTGTTTTTT
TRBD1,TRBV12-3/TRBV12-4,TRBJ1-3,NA,CASSRDRGLRGGNTIYF,TGTGCCAGCAGTCGGGACAGGGGGCTGCGTGGCGGAAACACCATATATTTT
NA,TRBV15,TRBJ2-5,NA,CATSRVGLETQYF,TGTGCCACCAGCAGAGTTGGTTTGGAGACCCAGTACTTC
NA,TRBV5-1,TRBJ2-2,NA,CASSLDLQTSNTGELFF,TGTGCCAGCAGCTTGGATTTACAGACCTCTAACACCGGGGAGCTGTTTTTT
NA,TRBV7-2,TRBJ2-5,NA,CASSSAGGAGPETQYF,TGTGCCAGCAGCTCCGCTGGGGGGGCAGGACCAGAGACCCAGTACTTC
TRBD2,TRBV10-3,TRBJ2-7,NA,CAIRGLAVEQYF,TGTGCCATCAGGGGACTAGCGGTTGAGCAGTACTTC
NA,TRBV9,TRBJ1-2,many,CASSATRQSRGYTF,TGTGCCAGCAGCGCCACAAGACAGTCGCGCGGCTACACCTTC
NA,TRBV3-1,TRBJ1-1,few,CASSQVLSYWGAFF,TGTGCCAGCAGCCAAGTTCTATCTTATTGGGGAGCTTTCTTT
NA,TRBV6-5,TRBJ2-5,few,CASSYLTGETQYF,TGTGCCAGCAGTTATCTGACCGGAGAGACCCAGTACTTC
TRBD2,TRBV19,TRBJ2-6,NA,CASSPGLAGHSGANVLTF,TGTGCCAGTAGCCCGGGACTAGCGGGCCACTCTGGGGCCAACGTCCTGACTTTC
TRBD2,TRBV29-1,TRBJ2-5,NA,CSVLTSGSETQYF,TGCAGCGTTCTTACTAGCGGTTCAGAGACCCAGTACTTC
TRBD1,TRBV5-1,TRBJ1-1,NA,CASSLVRQGIMNTEAFF,TGCGCCAGCAGCTTGGTGCGACAGGGGATAATGAACACTGAAGCTTTCTTT
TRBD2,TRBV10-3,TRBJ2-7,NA,CAISASSGRAYEQYF,TGTGCCATCAGTGCCTCTAGCGGGAGGGCCTACGAGCAGTACTTC